This T cell receptor beta chain originates from a study of PD-1 blockade in classical Hodgkin lymphoma. This CDR3 comprises 15 residues. Trimming took 2 bases from V and 7 from J; bases not matched to a gene: 10. Germline values: CDR1 MDHEN, CDR2 SYDVKM. Clones were sequenced by immunoSEQ multiplex PCR, and TCRdb holds only the in-frame ones, with some missing. The table includes about 4,700 clones, around 67% detected once. Relapses following autologous stem cell transplantation were seen in all patients, with brentuximab vedotin exposure varying. Points from the study as a whole: Complete responders' baseline diversity resembled that of newly diagnosed patients. Patients were excluded if nivolumab began under 1 year after ASCT (the autologous transplant). Relapsed/refractory patients reportedly had the lowest baseline TCR diversity, below newly diagnosed patients, who were below healthy donors.

With respect to this clone: Its antigen is still unknown.

Here the sequenced sample was peripheral blood mononuclear cells (PBMCs), taken before the second cycle of nivolumab. The V call is TRBV28, the J call TRBJ2-7; 8 positions match TRBD1. The TCR sequence derives from a human donor with classical Hodgkin lymphoma. The CDR3 DNA follows: TGTGCCAGCAGTTTACAGACAGGGGTCGAGAGTGAGCAGTACTTC. This encodes CASSLQTGVESEQYF.